The 20 T cell receptor beta chains presented below share a single source sample, sequenced in a study of cytomegalovirus exposure and HLA in healthy donors. PCR amplification relied on 60 Vbeta primers (plus 13 Jbeta primers). The method was immunoSEQ multiplex PCR; TCRdb's version includes in-frame clones alone and lacks a portion of them. This sample has about 160,000 clones, with 60% to 80% found just once. Sequences were obtained from PBMCs. These receptors were obtained from a woman in her 30s in good health and CMV-seronegative.

The chain combines TRBV14 with TRBJ1-1; D gene uncertain. CDR1 is SGHDN, CDR2 FVKESK, per germline. V dropped 1 base and J dropped 3 bases, with 6 bases sitting between them. The CDR3 extends over 13 amino acids. The CDR3 sequence: CASSQVEDTEAFF. CDR3 in DNA: TGTGCCAGCAGCCAAGTCGAGGACACTGAAGCTTTCTTT.

This clone was recorded a few times. The rearrangement joins TRBV5-4 to TRBJ2-5, with 13 bases lining up with TRBD2. The germline V gene has CDR1 SGHNT and CDR2 YYREEE (reference sequence). The CDR3 is 17 residues long. With V trimmed by 2 bases and J by 5 bases, 9 bases remained unmatched. CDR3 in DNA: TGTGCCAGCAGCTTTGGGGGGAGGACTAGCGGGGGCGAGACCCAGTACTTC. This encodes CASSFGGRTSGGETQYF.

This rearrangement joins TRBV5-1 to TRBJ1-2; D remains unclear. V was trimmed by 0 bases and J by 10 bases, leaving 10 bases between them. Germline V gene lookup returns CDR1 SGHRS and CDR2 YFSETQ. The CDR3 covers 12 residues. DNA for the CDR3: TGCGCCAGCAGCTTGGCCGGGAGGGCCTACACCTTC. Its protein product is CASSLAGRAYTF. The complete variable domain, with remaining parts taken from reference TRBV5-1 and TRBJ1-2, reads KAGVTQTPRYLIKTRGQQVTLSCSPISGHRSVSWYQQTPGQGLQFLFEYFSETQRNKGNFPGRFSGRQFSNSRSEMNVSTLELGDSALYLCASSLAGRAYTFGSGTRLTVV.

This clone was seen just once. This chain joins TRBV7-6 and TRBJ1-2; 9 bases line up with TRBD1. The CDR3 loop spans 15 amino acids. The ends lost 5 bases at V and 2 bases at J; junction bases unmatched: 6. Per germline, CDR1 SGHVS and CDR2 FNYEAQ. This CDR3 reads CASSISGTGNYGYTF. CDR3 nucleotide sequence: TGTGCCAGCAGCATTTCCGGGACAGGGAACTATGGCTACACCTTC.

This chain links TRBV28 with TRBJ1-2, with D uncertain. CDR3 length equals 11 residues. Trimming removed 6 bases at V and 4 bases at J, with 6 bases between. The germline V gene has CDR1 MDHEN and CDR2 SYDVKM. CDR3 amino acids: CASRRSYGYTF. The CDR3 nucleotides are TGTGCCAGCAGGCGGAGCTATGGCTACACCTTC.

The chain has TRBV5-1 and TRBJ2-1; 9 bases match TRBD2. CDR3 length: 14 residues. Trimming at V came to 5 bases and at J to 7 bases, leaving 7 bases not matched to a gene. The germline V gene encodes CDR1 SGHRS and CDR2 YFSETQ. The CDR3 loop reads CASRLSGGENEQFF. CDR3 sequence (DNA): TGCGCCAGCAGACTTAGCGGGGGAGAGAATGAGCAGTTCTTC.

The genes are TRBV5-1 and TRBJ1-5; no definite D call. The CDR3 totals 13 residues. The V gene's germline CDR1 is SGHRS and CDR2 YFSETQ. V lost 0 bases, J lost 8 bases, and 9 bases lay in between. CDR3 sequence reads: CASSLEGGEPQHF. Here the CDR3 DNA reads TGCGCCAGCAGCTTGGAGGGCGGGGAGCCCCAGCATTTT.

DNA for the CDR3: TGTGCCAGCAGGTTACCGGGACAGTTTTATGGCTACACCTTC. It yields the protein CASRLPGQFYGYTF. The chain carries TRBV28 and TRBJ1-2; 7 nucleotides align to TRBD1. Germline values: CDR1 MDHEN, CDR2 SYDVKM. The CDR3 is 14 residues long. Trimming removed 6 bases from V and 5 bases from J; junction bases left unmatched: 9.

This chain uses TRBV5-6 with TRBJ1-1, with D unclear. The CDR3 has 12 residues. Germline V CDR1 and CDR2: SGHDT, YYEEEE. Trimming pared 0 bases from V and 7 bases from J, leaving 7 bases between. The CDR3 sequence: CASSLGLREAFF. As DNA, the CDR3 is TGTGCCAGCAGCTTGGGACTCCGTGAAGCTTTCTTT.

This clone was counted between two and nine times. This chain links TRBV5-6 with TRBJ2-7; maybe TRBD2 (5 bases). V lost 3 bases, J lost 5 bases, and 12 bases lay in between. The CDR3 loop spans 13 amino acids. From germline, CDR1 is SGHDT and CDR2 YYEEEE. Here the CDR3 reads CASSWMMGDEQYF. For the CDR3, the DNA is TGTGCCAGCAGCTGGATGATGGGAGACGAGCAGTACTTC.

The CDR3 loop reads CASSYGSSGEDTQYF. CDR3 sequence (DNA): TGTGCCAGCAGTTACGGTTCTAGCGGGGAAGATACGCAGTATTTT. The chain employs TRBV6-6 and TRBJ2-3, with 9 positions matching TRBD2. Per the germline V gene, CDR1 is MNHNY and CDR2 is SVGAGI (reference sequence). J gave up 5 bases and V 2 bases, and 5 bases lay outside the gene matches. The CDR3 is 15 residues long.

V is TRBV27 and J is TRBJ2-2; 9 bases are shared with TRBD1. The CDR3 contains 16 residues. The ends lost 5 bases at V and 5 bases at J; junction bases unmatched: 9. Germline V lookup: CDR1 MNHEY, CDR2 SMNVEV (reference sequence). The CDR3 bases are TGTGCCAGCAGTGCTAACAGGGGGCTTGGTACCGGGGAGCTGTTTTTT. The encoded protein is CASSANRGLGTGELFF.

The J gene is TRBJ1-1, the V gene TRBV6-6; TRBD1 aligns across 11 bases. V trimming: 2 bases; J trimming: 5 bases; junction bases outside the gene matches: 7. The length of the CDR3 is 16 residues. Germline values: CDR1 MNHNY, CDR2 SVGAGI (reference sequence). The CDR3 nucleotides are TGTGCCAGCAGTTACCCGGGACAGGGGGTAAGGACTGAAGCTTTCTTT. Its protein is CASSYPGQGVRTEAFF.

This clone was detected a few times. The genes are TRBV19 and TRBJ2-2, with D possibly TRBD2 on 5 matching bases. Germline V gene lookup returns CDR1 LNHDA and CDR2 SQIVND (reference sequence). CDR3 length: 18 residues. V shed 3 bases and J shed 3 bases, with 20 bases lying between them. The CDR3 DNA sequence: TGTGCCAGTAGTATCCCCCAGGTCGGGGAAAAGTACACCGGGGAGCTGTTTTTT. Translation gives CASSIPQVGEKYTGELFF.

The V call is TRBV28, the J call TRBJ1-5, with D possibly TRBD1 on 6 matching bases. The V gene lost 1 base and the J gene lost 5 bases, with 9 bases spanning the gap. The CDR3 has 14 amino acids. The germline gives CDR1 MDHEN, CDR2 SYDVKM. The CDR3: CASSLLRGYQPQHF. CDR3 in DNA: TGTGCCAGCAGTTTATTGAGGGGGTATCAGCCCCAGCATTTT.

This chain joins TRBV6-5 and TRBJ1-2; 8 bases match TRBD1. V lost 6 bases, J lost 8 bases, and 11 bases stayed unmatched. The CDR3 runs to 14 residues. Germline V lookup: CDR1 MNHEY, CDR2 SVGAGI. In DNA form, the CDR3 reads TGTGCCAGCAGGCAGGGACAGGCCTTCGGAGGCTACACCTTC. Protein sequence: CASRQGQAFGGYTF.

This clone came up a few times. This chain uses TRBV5-1 with TRBJ2-1, with unresolved D. CDR3 length equals 15 residues. The ends were cut back, 1 base at V and 0 bases at J, with 8 bases in the middle. CDR1 is SGHRS and CDR2 is YFSETQ in the germline V gene. In nucleotides, the CDR3 is TGCGCCAGCAGCTTGCAGGTGAGCTCCTACAATGAGCAGTTCTTC. It encodes CASSLQVSSYNEQFF. The full variable domain, completed using reference TRBV5-1 and TRBJ2-1, is KAGVTQTPRYLIKTRGQQVTLSCSPISGHRSVSWYQQTPGQGLQFLFEYFSETQRNKGNFPGRFSGRQFSNSRSEMNVSTLELGDSALYLCASSLQVSSYNEQFFGPGTRLTVL.

This clone was counted between two and nine times. J is TRBJ1-6 and V is TRBV6-1; possibly TRBD1 for D (6 bases). Germline CDR1 is MNHNS and CDR2 is SASEGT. The V gene lost 4 bases and the J gene lost 8 bases, with 18 bases spanning the gap. The CDR3 loop spans 16 amino acids. The CDR3 DNA reads as TGTGCCAGCAGTGTAATTGGGGGCGTCGTGTATTCACCCCTCCACTTT. As protein: CASSVIGGVVYSPLHF.

The chain is built from TRBV29-1 and TRBJ1-2; D is uncertain. Between the trimmed V and J ends, which lost 6 bases and 7 bases, there was a span of 15 bases. Germline V gene lookup returns CDR1 SQVTM and CDR2 ANQGSEA. CDR3 length: 12 amino acids. CDR3 protein: CSVGSPVGGYTF. CDR3 DNA: TGCAGCGTGGGCAGTCCTGTGGGTGGCTACACCTTC. The entire variable domain, with the rest obtained from reference TRBV29-1 and TRBJ1-2, is as follows: SAVISQKPSRDICQRGTSLTIQCQVDSQVTMMFWYRQQPGQSLTLIATANQGSEATYESGFVIDKFPISRPNLTFSTLTVSNMSPEDSSIYLCSVGSPVGGYTFGSGTRLTVV.

This chain links TRBV19 with TRBJ1-2, with D maybe TRBD1 (6 bases). The CDR3 spans 13 residues. With 5 bases removed from V and 7 bases from J, the gap between germline ends came to 14 bases. Germline CDR1 is LNHDA and CDR2 is SQIVND (reference sequence). The CDR3, as DNA: TGTGCCAGTAGTCCACAGGGCTGGGGTGGCTACACCTTC. Amino acids: CASSPQGWGGYTF.